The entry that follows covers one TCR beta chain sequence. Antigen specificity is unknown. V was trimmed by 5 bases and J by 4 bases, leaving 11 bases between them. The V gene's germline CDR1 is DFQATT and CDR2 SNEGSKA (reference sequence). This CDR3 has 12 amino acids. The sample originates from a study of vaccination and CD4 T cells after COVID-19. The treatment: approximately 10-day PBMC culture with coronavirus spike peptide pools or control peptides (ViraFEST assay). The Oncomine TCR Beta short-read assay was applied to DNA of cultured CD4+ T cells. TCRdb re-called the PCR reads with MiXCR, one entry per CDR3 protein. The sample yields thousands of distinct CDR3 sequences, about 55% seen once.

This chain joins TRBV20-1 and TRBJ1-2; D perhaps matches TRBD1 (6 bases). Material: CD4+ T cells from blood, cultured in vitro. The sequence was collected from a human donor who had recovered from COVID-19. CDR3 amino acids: CSAGTTSYGYTF. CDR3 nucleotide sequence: TGCAGTGCTGGGACAACTTCCTATGGCTACACCTTC.